This section outlines one T cell receptor beta chain sequence together with its context. The antigen it recognizes is unknown. Base qualities were left out, and no much larger clone turns up one base away. These data come from a study of shared clonotypes between healthy human individuals (dated by TCRdb to 2020 to 2022). With regard to the full study: The cohort included three men and two women between 18 and 49 years of age. For each donor, CD4 naive and CD4 memory were each given three plates, CD8 naive was given two plates, and CD8 memory was given one plate. The study deeply sequenced blood TCR repertoires of five healthy adults to estimate repertoire size and the extent of clonotype sharing between individuals. To increase sequencing depth and limit assay-specific biases, TCR repertoire library preparation and sequencing were carried out by different laboratories using diverse techniques. Between about 0.8 and 9 billion PBMCs per donor were obtained by leukapheresis. What the study reported, not specific to this receptor: Compared with non-shared clonotypes, clonotypes shared by all four sorted-subset donors had higher generation probabilities. Sharing across a handful of donors was observed for 4.5% to 6.5% of naive CD4, 3% to 4% of naive CD8, around 2.5% of memory CD4, and over 0.3% of memory CD8 clonotypes. The genetic and exposure-history diversity represented was limited by the small number of donors. Sampling was limited to blood, and TCR repertoires in tissue likely differ from TCR repertoires in blood. Pairwise subsampling led to the expectation that sequencing depth would affect the degree of clonotype sharing among donors. Estimated clonotype richness was generally larger for naive than for memory subsets. Even with the large sequencing depth, rarefaction of the sorted-subset datasets indicated that sequencing was incomplete.

Donors were healthy HIV-negative adults with no recently reported acute infections or vaccinations. Every donor was a Caucasian adult living in Nashville, Tennessee, USA. CD4+ T cells were enriched through magnetic negative selection, after which naive cells were positively selected on CD45RA and the remaining negative fraction served as the memory subset. After blood collection by leukapheresis, PBMCs were isolated using Ficoll-Histopaque density gradient centrifugation and then cryopreserved in the vapor phase of liquid nitrogen. Analytical flow cytometry was used to check the purity and quantity of every magnetically sorted T cell population. From each sorted fraction, genomic DNA was isolated and quantified by UV absorbance on a Nanodrop 2000c. From the cysteine up to the phenylalanine, the CDR3 has a length of 14 residues. Of the read, only the CDR3 DNA is kept; its 42 bases are in frame from base 1. CDR1 and CDR2 are read off the germline V gene as SQVTM and ANQGSEA. V was cut back by 7 bases and J by 2 bases, leaving a gap of 16 bases between them.

Using the deep immunoSEQ assay, multiplex PCR amplified TCR CDR3 regions from genomic DNA. For each cell subset, the extracted genomic DNA was distributed evenly across all wells of several immunoSEQ 96-well plates, and each plate served as one replicate. Each replicate PCR for sorted subsets received around 200 ng genomic DNA, equal to tens of thousands of T cell genomes. Purified libraries were quantified with a Qubit 3.0 fluorometer, sized on a Bioanalyzer 2100, and re-quantified with the KAPA Library Quantification kit. A separate single-read 150-cycle Illumina NextSeq 550 flow cell was used to sequence each immunoSEQ 96-well plate. Per the authors' processing: Because the immunoSEQ output held only junctional sequences and lacked quality scores, the filtering could not match the filtering applied to full-length reads. To assign V/J genes and CDR3, sequences were annotated using PyIR, a Python wrapper for IgBLAST v1.9, with IMGT germline references. Reads were filtered out if the reads had weak V/J assignments (E-value above 1e-6), no CDR3, stop codons, out-of-frame junctions, or ambiguous translated residues. V3J clonotypes were defined by identical inferred V gene, J gene, and CDR3 amino acid sequence. Percentage overlap between repertoires was calculated by dividing the number of shared unique clonotypes by the size of the smaller repertoire. Richness of each repertoire was evaluated using RTK rarefaction, the Chao1 estimator, and Recon v2.1 estimates of unobserved clonotypes. OLGA was used to compute generation probabilities for all TCRbeta clonotypes that the gDNA method yielded from a handful of donors. TCRdb provides this immuneACCESS table in a form limited to in-frame rearrangements. Some clones are lacking; in checked studies, under half of them reflect an unresolved V gene, and why the rest are absent is not known. The V and J calls and clone size are taken from that table; D and trimming were inferred from the DNA. The sample contains around 720,000 clones, roughly 72% of them found a single time. The ten largest make up around 2% of the sample.

Material for sequencing was memory CD4+ T cells sorted from blood. This sample's cell subset or site label indicates: CD45RA-negative fraction. The rearranged segments are TRBV29-1 and TRBJ2-3, with TRBD1 tentatively as D gene (6 bases match). The sequence derives from a woman between 25 and 40 years old in good health. The CDR3 protein: CSAPRDTYTDTQYF. The bases are TGCAGCGCCCCCCGGGACACATACACAGATACGCAGTATTTT.